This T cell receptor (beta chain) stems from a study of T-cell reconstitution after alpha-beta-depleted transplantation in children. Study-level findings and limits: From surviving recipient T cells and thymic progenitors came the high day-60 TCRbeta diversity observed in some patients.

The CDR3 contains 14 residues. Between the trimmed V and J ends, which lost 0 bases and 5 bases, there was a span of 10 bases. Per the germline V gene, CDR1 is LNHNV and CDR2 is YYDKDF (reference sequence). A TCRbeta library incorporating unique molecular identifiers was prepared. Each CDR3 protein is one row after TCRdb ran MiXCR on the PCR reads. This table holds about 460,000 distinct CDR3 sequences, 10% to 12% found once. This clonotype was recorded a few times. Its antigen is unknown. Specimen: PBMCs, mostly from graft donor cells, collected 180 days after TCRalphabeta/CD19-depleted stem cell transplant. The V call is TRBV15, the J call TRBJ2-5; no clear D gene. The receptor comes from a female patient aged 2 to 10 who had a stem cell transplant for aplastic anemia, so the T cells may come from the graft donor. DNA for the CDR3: TGTGCCACCAGCAGAGATAGGGCGAAGGAGACCCAGTACTTC. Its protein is CATSRDRAKETQYF.